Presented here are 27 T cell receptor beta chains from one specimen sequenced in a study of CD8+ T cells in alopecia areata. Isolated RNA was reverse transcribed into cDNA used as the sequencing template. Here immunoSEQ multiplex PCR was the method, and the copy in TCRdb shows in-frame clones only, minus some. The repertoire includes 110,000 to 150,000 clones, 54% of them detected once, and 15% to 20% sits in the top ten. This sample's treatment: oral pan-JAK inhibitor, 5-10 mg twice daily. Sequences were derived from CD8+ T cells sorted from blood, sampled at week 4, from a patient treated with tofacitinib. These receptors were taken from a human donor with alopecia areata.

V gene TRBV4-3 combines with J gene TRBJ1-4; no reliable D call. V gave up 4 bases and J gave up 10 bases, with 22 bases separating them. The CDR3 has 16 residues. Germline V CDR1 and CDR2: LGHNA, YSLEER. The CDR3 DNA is TGCGCCAGCAGCCGGATTGCCGGGCAACACTGGGCAAAACTGTTTTTT. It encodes CASSRIAGQHWAKLFF.

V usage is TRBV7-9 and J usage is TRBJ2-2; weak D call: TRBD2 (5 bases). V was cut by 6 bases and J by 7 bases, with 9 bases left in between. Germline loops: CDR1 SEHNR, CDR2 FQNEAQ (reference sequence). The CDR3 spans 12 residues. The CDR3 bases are TGTGCCAGCAGTCCGGGGAGCGGGGAGCTGTTTTTT. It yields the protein CASSPGSGELFF.

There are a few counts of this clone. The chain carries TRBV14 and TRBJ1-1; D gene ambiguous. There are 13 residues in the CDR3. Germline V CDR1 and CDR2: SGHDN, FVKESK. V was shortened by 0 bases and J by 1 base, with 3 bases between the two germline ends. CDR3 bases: TGTGCCAGCAGCCAAGACCCGAACACTGAAGCTTTCTTT. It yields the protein CASSQDPNTEAFF.

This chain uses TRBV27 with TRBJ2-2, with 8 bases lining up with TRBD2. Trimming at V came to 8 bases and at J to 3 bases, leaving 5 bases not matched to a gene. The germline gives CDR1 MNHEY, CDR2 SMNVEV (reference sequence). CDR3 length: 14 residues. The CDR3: CASARGAYTGELFF. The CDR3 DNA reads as TGTGCCAGCGCGCGGGGGGCTTACACCGGGGAGCTGTTTTTT.

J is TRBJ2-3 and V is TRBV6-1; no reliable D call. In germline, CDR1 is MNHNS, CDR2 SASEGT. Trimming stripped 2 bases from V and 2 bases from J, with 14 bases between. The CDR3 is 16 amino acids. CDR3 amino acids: CASSELSGPHTDTQYF. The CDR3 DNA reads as TGTGCCAGCAGTGAACTCTCCGGGCCCCACACAGATACGCAGTATTTT.

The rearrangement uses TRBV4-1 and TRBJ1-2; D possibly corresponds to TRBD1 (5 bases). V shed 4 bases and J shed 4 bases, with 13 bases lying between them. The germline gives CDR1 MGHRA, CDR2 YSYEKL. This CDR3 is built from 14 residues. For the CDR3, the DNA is TGCGCCAGCAGCCTTAGGGGTATCGGCTATGGCTACACCTTC. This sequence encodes CASSLRGIGYGYTF.

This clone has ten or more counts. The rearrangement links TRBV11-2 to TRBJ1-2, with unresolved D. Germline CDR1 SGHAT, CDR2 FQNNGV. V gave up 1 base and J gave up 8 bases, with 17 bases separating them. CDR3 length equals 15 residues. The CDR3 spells CASSLGAGPTGGYTF. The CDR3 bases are TGTGCCAGCAGCTTAGGGGCGGGCCCCACGGGAGGCTACACCTTC.

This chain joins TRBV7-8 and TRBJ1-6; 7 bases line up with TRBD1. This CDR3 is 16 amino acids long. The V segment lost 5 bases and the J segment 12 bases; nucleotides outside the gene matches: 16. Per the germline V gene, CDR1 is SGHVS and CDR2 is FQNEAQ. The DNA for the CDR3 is TGTGCCAGCAGCGCTCTTGGCCGCGGCAGGGGGAGACCCCTCCACTTT. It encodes CASSALGRGRGRPLHF.

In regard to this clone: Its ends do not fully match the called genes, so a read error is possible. The CDR3 sequence is CASSLDRTGDQATQYF. For the CDR3, the DNA is TGTGCCAGCAGCTTAGATAGGACAGGCGATCAAGCGACCCAGTACTTC. V gene TRBV7-8 combines with J gene TRBJ2-5; 7 bases match TRBD1. The germline CDR1 and CDR2 sequences are SGHVS and FQNEAQ. The CDR3 runs 16 residues. The full variable domain, in which reference TRBV7-8 and TRBJ2-5 provide the parts outside the CDR3, is GAGVSQSPRYKVAKRGQDVALRCDPISGHVSLFWYQQALGQGPEFLTYFQNEAQLDKSGLPSDRFFAERPEGSVSTLKIQRTQQEDSAVYLCASSLDRTGDQATQYFGPGTRLLVL.

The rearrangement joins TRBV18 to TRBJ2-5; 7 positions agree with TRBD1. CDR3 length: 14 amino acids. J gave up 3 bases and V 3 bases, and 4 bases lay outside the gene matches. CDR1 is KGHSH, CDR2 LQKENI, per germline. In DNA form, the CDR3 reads TGTGCCAGCTCACCCGACAGGGAAGAAGAGACCCAGTACTTC. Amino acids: CASSPDREEETQYF.

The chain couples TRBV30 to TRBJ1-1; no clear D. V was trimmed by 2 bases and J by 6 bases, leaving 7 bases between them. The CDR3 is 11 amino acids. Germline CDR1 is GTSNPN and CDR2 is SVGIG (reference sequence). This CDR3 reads CAWSFGSEAFF. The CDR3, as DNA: TGTGCCTGGAGTTTCGGCTCTGAAGCTTTCTTT.

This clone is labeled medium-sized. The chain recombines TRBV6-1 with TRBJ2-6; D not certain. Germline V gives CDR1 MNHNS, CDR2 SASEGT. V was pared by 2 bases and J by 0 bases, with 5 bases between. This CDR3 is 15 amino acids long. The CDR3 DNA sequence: TGTGCCAGCAGTGAACAGAGCTCTGGGGCCAACGTCCTGACTTTC. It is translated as CASSEQSSGANVLTF.

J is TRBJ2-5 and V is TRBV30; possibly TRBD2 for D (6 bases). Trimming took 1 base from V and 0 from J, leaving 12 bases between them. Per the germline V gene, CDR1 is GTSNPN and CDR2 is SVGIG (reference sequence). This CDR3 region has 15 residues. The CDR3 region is CAWSELAWDQETQYF. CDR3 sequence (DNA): TGTGCCTGGAGTGAACTAGCATGGGACCAAGAGACCCAGTACTTC. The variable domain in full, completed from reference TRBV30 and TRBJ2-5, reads SQTIHQWPATLVQPVGSPLSLECTVEGTSNPNLYWYRQAAGRGLQLLFYSVGIGQISSEVPQNLSASRPQDRQFILSSKKLLLSDSGFYLCAWSELAWDQETQYFGPGTRLLVL.

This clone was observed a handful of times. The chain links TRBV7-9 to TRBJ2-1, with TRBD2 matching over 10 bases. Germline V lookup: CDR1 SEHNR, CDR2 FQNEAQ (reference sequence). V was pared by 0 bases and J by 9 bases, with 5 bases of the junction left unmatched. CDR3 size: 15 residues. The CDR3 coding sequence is TGTGCCAGCAGCTTAGCTGAGCGGGGGGGATCTGAGCAGTTCTTC. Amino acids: CASSLAERGGSEQFF.

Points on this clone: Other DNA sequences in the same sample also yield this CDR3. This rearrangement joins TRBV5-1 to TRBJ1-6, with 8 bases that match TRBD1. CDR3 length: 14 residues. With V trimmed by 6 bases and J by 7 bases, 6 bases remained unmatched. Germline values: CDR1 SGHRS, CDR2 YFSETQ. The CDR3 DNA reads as TGCGCCAGCACCAGGACAGGGAGGAATTCACCCCTCCACTTT. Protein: CASTRTGRNSPLHF. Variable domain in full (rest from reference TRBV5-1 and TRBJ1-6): KAGVTQTPRYLIKTRGQQVTLSCSPISGHRSVSWYQQTPGQGLQFLFEYFSETQRNKGNFPGRFSGRQFSNSRSEMNVSTLELGDSALYLCASTRTGRNSPLHFGNGTRLTVT.

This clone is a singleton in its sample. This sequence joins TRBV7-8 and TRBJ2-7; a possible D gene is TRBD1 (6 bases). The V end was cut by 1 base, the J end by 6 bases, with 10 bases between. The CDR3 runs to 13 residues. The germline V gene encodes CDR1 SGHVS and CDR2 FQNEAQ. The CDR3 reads CASSLDPGAEQYF. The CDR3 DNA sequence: TGTGCCAGCAGCTTAGATCCAGGGGCCGAGCAGTACTTC. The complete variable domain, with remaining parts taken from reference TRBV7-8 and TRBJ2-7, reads GAGVSQSPRYKVAKRGQDVALRCDPISGHVSLFWYQQALGQGPEFLTYFQNEAQLDKSGLPSDRFFAERPEGSVSTLKIQRTQQEDSAVYLCASSLDPGAEQYFGPGTRLTVT.

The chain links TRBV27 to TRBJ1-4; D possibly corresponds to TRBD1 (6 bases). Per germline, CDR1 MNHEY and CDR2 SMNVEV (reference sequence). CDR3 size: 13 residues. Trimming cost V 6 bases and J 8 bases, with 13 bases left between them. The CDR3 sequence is CASRWGAGEKLFF. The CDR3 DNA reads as TGTGCCAGCAGGTGGGGGGCTGGCGAAAAACTGTTTTTT.

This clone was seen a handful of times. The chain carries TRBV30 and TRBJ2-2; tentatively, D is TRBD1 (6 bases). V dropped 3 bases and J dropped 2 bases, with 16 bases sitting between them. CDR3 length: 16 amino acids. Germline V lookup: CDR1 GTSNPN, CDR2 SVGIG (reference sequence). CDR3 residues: CAWSLLPGQNTGELFF. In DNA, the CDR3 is TGTGCCTGGAGCCTTCTTCCGGGACAAAACACCGGGGAGCTGTTTTTT.

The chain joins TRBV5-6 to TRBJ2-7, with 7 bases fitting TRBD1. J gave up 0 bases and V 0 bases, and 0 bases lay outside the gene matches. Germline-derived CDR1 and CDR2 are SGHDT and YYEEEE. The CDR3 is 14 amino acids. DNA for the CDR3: TGTGCCAGCAGCTTGGAGGGGGCCTCCTACGAGCAGTACTTC. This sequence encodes CASSLEGASYEQYF.

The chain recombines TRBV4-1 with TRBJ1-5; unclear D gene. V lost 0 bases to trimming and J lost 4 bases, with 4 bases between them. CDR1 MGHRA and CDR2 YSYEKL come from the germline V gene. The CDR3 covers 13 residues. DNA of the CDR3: TGCGCCAGCAGCCAAGAAGTTAATCAGCCCCAGCATTTT. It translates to CASSQEVNQPQHF.

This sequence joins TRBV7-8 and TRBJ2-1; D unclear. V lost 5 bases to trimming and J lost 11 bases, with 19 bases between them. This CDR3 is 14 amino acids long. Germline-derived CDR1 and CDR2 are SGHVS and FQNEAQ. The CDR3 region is CASSVPDGQVQQFF. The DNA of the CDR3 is TGTGCCAGCAGCGTCCCGGACGGCCAGGTCCAGCAGTTCTTC.

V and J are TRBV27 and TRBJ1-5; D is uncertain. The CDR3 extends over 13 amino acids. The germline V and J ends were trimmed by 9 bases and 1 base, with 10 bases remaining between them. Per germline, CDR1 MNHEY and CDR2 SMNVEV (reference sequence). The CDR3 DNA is TGTGCCAGTTCCCCTCGGAGCAATCAGCCCCAGCATTTT. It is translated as CASSPRSNQPQHF.

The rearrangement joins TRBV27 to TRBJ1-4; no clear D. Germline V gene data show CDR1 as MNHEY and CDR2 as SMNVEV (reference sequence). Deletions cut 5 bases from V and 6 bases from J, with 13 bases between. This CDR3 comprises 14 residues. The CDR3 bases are TGTGCCAGCAGTAGGTTGGGGAGGGATGAAAAACTGTTTTTT. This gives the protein CASSRLGRDEKLFF.

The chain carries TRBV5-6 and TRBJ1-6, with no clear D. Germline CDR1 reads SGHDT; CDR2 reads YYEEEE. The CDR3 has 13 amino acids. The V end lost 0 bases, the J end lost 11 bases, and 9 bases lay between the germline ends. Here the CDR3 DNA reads TGTGCCAGCAGCTTGGACCCATCTCCACCCCTCCACTTT. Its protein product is CASSLDPSPPLHF.

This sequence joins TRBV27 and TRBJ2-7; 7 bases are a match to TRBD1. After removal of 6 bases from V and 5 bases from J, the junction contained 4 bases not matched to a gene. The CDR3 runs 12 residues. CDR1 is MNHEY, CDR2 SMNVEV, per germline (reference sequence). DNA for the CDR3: TGTGCCAGCAGAAGACAGGGCCACGAGCAGTACTTC. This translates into CASRRQGHEQYF.

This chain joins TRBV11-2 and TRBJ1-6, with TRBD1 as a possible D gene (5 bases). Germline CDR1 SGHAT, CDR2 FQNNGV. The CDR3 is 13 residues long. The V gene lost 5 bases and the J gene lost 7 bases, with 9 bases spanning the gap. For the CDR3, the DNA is TGTGCCAGCAGCCAGGACACCAATTCACCCCTCCACTTT. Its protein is CASSQDTNSPLHF.

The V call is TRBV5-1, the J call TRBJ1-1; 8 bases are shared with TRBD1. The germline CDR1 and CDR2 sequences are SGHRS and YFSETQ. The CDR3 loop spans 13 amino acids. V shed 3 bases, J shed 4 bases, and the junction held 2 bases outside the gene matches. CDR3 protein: CASSWTGPTEAFF. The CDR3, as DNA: TGCGCCAGCAGCTGGACAGGGCCCACTGAAGCTTTCTTT.